This T cell receptor beta chain was sequenced in a study of blood T cell repertoires in COVID-19. On the study more broadly: The United States, Italy and Spain supplied acute and convalescent COVID-19 samples.

Profiled with immunoSEQ multiplex PCR; TCRdb holds only in-frame clones, not every one. The repertoire includes 98,000 or so clones, just over 70% of them detected once, and 1.5% to 2% sits in the top ten. Trimming removed 3 bases from V and 1 base from J; junction bases left unmatched: 4. CDR1 and CDR2 from the germline V gene are DFQATT and SNEGSKA (reference sequence). The length of the CDR3 is 14 residues. The TCR originated in a woman aged 35 to 49 with acute or convalescent COVID-19. The specimen was peripheral blood. The V and J genes are TRBV20-1 and TRBJ2-7; 9 bases map to TRBD2. The CDR3 region has the DNA TGCAGTGCTAGTCCGACTAGCGGATCCTACGAGCAGTACTTC. Its protein product is CSASPTSGSYEQYF.